This TCR beta chain derives from a study of blood T cell repertoires in COVID-19. The CDR3 is 15 residues long. CDR1 is SNHLY and CDR2 is FYNNEI in the germline V gene. The V and J ends lost 3 bases and 4 bases respectively, with 15 bases between them. Clones were sequenced by immunoSEQ multiplex PCR, and TCRdb holds only the in-frame ones, with some missing. The sample shows 170,000 or so clones, about 90% of them seen only once. The chain recombines TRBV2 with TRBJ2-5; tentatively, D is TRBD2 (7 bases). Source material: PBMCs or T cells enriched from blood (not recorded which). The clonotype originates from a woman aged 45-65 years who had recovered from COVID-19. The CDR3 bases are TGTGCCAGCAGTGACGTGGGGGGGCCGGGAGAGACCCAGTACTTC. Its protein product is CASSDVGGPGETQYF.